The next 5 T cell receptor beta chains were all read from a single sample in a study of graft-versus-host responses after intestinal transplantation. TCRdb keeps only in-frame clones here, not all; method: immunoSEQ multiplex PCR. The sample yields about 40,000 clones, about 90% seen once. The material was PBMCs, obtained approximately 310 days after intestinal transplant. These TCRs come from a human patient who received an intestinal transplant, so some T cells may come from the graft donor.

The gene calls are TRBV2 and TRBJ2-7; D may be TRBD1 (5 bases). The CDR3 covers 15 residues. Trimming stripped 4 bases from V and 1 base from J, with 14 bases between. The V gene's germline CDR1 is SNHLY and CDR2 FYNNEI. The CDR3 region is CASSGRVGLSYEQYF. CDR3 in DNA: TGTGCCAGCAGTGGCAGGGTAGGCCTGTCCTACGAGCAGTACTTC.

The V call is TRBV28, the J call TRBJ2-2; no reliable D call. Trimming cost V 3 bases and J 5 bases, with 10 bases left between them. Germline loops: CDR1 MDHEN, CDR2 SYDVKM. CDR3 size: 14 residues. CDR3 nucleotide sequence: TGTGCCAGCAGTTTCAAATGGGTAACCGGGGAGCTGTTTTTT. As protein: CASSFKWVTGELFF.

This chain links TRBV5-1 with TRBJ2-1, with a possible D match to TRBD2 (6 bases). The CDR3 spans 15 residues. The germline gives CDR1 SGHRS, CDR2 YFSETQ. Between the trimmed V and J ends, which lost 0 bases and 6 bases, there was a span of 13 bases. The CDR3 reads CASSLAVGGINEQFF. Written as DNA, the CDR3 is TGCGCCAGCAGCTTGGCCGTTGGGGGGATCAATGAGCAGTTCTTC.

The sample holds one count of this clone. This same CDR3 is encoded by further DNA sequences in the sample. The chain is built from TRBV5-5 and TRBJ1-6; no definite D call. This CDR3 is built from 13 residues. Germline V gene lookup returns CDR1 SGHKS and CDR2 YYEKEE (reference sequence). Trimming removed 5 bases at V and 10 bases at J, with 13 bases between. The CDR3 protein is CASSPWGSSPLHF. For the CDR3, the DNA is TGTGCCAGCAGTCCTTGGGGTTCCTCACCCCTCCACTTT. The full variable domain, completed using reference TRBV5-5 and TRBJ1-6, is DAGVTQSPTHLIKTRGQQVTLRCSPISGHKSVSWYQQVLGQGPQFIFQYYEKEERGRGNFPDRFSARQFPNYSSELNVNALLLGDSALYLCASSPWGSSPLHFGNGTRLTVT.

CDR3 in DNA: TGTGCCAGCAGTTACGGGAGACTAGCGGGAAGCTACGAGCAGTACTTC. This sequence encodes CASSYGRLAGSYEQYF. The chain employs TRBV6-6 and TRBJ2-7; 11 bases match TRBD2. The trim removed 2 bases at V and 3 bases at J, leaving 6 bases unmatched. Germline CDR1 MNHNY, CDR2 SVGAGI (reference sequence). The CDR3 covers 16 residues.